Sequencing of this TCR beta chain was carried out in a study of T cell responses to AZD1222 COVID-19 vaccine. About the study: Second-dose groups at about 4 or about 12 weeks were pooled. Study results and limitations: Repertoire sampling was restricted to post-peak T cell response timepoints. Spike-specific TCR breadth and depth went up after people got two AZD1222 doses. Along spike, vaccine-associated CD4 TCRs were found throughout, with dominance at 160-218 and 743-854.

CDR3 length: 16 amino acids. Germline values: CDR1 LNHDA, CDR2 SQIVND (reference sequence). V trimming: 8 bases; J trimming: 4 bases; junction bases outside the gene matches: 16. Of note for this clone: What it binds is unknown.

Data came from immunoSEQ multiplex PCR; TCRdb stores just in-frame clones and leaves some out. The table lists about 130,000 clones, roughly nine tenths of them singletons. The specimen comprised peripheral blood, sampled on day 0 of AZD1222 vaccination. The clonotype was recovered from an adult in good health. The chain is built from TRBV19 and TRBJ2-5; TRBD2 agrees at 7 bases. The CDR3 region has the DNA TGTGCCAGTCTTCCGACGGGAGGAGGGTCGGTAGAGACCCAGTACTTC. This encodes CASLPTGGGSVETQYF.